The rows below give T cell receptor beta chains drawn from one sample of a study of esophageal squamous cell carcinoma under preoperative chemotherapy. TCRdb passed the PCR reads through MiXCR, listing each CDR3 protein once. This sample has roughly 20,000 distinct CDR3 sequences, with roughly 50% found just once. Collection of the sample occurred from a patient given preoperative chemotherapy. The receptors derive from a human donor with esophageal squamous cell carcinoma. The donor label of this sample is uncertain. CDR3s include the opening cysteine and the closing phenylalanine or tryptophan. The D gene is left open where the match is weak. The size field is filled for only some rows; it gives once, few, many or a size class.

>TRBV27|-|TRBJ2-4|-
CASSLGLRRYF
TGTGCCAGCAGTCTGGGCTTAAGGCGGTACTTC
>TRBV7-8|many|TRBJ2-7|-
CASSSSGSYEQYF
TGTGCCAGCAGCTCGTCGGGCTCCTACGAGCAGTACTTC
>TRBV6-4|-|TRBJ2-1|-
CASSDSDNNEQFF
TGTGCCAGCAGTGACTCGGACAACAATGAGCAGTTCTTC
>TRBV12-3/TRBV12-4|many|TRBJ1-5|-
CASSFKSVIHQPQHF
TGTGCCAGCAGTTTTAAATCTGTAATCCACCAGCCCCAGCATTTT
>TRBV11-1|-|TRBJ1-6|TRBD1
CASSVQGTGNSPLHF
TGTGCCAGCAGCGTCCAGGGGACAGGGAATTCACCCCTCCACTTT
>TRBV11-1|-|TRBJ2-5|TRBD2
CASRRTSGSLDGTQYF
TGTGCCAGCAGACGGACTAGCGGGAGTCTCGATGGGACCCAGTACTTC
>TRBV7-3|few|TRBJ2-7|TRBD1
CASSVTGTGVYEQYF
TGTGCCAGCAGCGTAACCGGGACAGGGGTCTACGAGCAGTACTTC
>TRBV7-3|-|TRBJ2-6|-
CASSSDGRSGANVLTF
TGTGCCAGCAGCTCGGACGGTCGCTCTGGGGCCAACGTCCTGACTTTC
>TRBV11-3|-|TRBJ2-1|TRBD2
CASSPEGGGAGWDEQFF
TGTGCCAGCAGCCCCGAAGGCGGGGGGGCCGGTTGGGATGAGCAGTTCTTC
>TRBV10-1|-|TRBJ1-1|-
CANADRATSEAFF
TGCGCCAATGCTGACCGGGCGACCTCTGAAGCTTTCTTT
>TRBV6-1|-|TRBJ2-3|TRBD2
CASSRTLAGGRQYF
TGTGCCAGTTCCAGGACCCTAGCGGGGGGTCGGCAGTATTTT
>TRBV7-8|many|TRBJ2-1|TRBD2
CASTLAGLYNEQFF
TGTGCCAGCACCCTAGCGGGATTATACAATGAGCAGTTCTTC
>TRBV7-7|few|TRBJ2-3|TRBD2
CASSLMEPGLAGETGEQYF
TGTGCCAGCAGCTTAATGGAGCCGGGACTAGCGGGGGAAACCGGTGAGCAGTATTTT
>TRBV7-8|-|TRBJ2-3|TRBD2
CASSPGSTSAGVLATDTQYF
TGTGCCAGCAGCCCGGGATCGACTAGCGCGGGGGTGTTGGCCACAGATACGCAGTATTTC
>TRBV19|-|TRBJ2-3|-
CASSIQGGPDTQYF
TGTGCCAGTAGTATACAGGGAGGCCCAGATACGCAGTATTTT
>TRBV27|once|TRBJ2-5|-
CASSFSLGGESDTQYF
TGTGCCAGCAGTTTCAGCTTAGGGGGGGAGTCAGATACGCAGTACTTC
>TRBV7-8|many|TRBJ2-5|TRBD2
CASSSLAGGPLETQYF
TGTGCCAGCAGCTCGCTAGCGGGAGGGCCTTTAGAGACCCAGTACTTC
>TRBV7-2|-|TRBJ2-7|-
CASSLYLGNFYEQYF
TGTGCCAGCAGCTTATATTTAGGGAATTTCTACGAGCAGTACTTC
>TRBV12-5|few|TRBJ2-2|-
CASGSGQGGAGELFF
TGTGCTAGTGGTTCCGGACAGGGAGGGGCTGGGGAGCTGTTTTTT
>TRBV19|few|TRBJ2-3|TRBD2
CASRIVGTSDAPQYF
TGTGCCAGTAGGATTGTCGGGACTAGCGACGCGCCGCAGTATTTT